Below are 9 T cell receptor beta chains sequenced from a single sample in a study of blood T cells in healthy people across ages. Sample-barcoded 5' priming and a J-beta primer mix drove a second PCR of roughly 6 to 12 cycles. TCRdb re-called the 5' RACE reads with MiXCR, one entry per CDR3 protein. The table records some 860,000 distinct CDR3 sequences, more than 50% of them present only once. The sequenced sample was blood. Receptors originate from a man aged 35-49 years in good health.

This chain uses TRBV29-1 with TRBJ1-2, with 7 bases aligning to TRBD1. Unmatched junction bases numbered 7, after V lost 0 bases and J lost 6 bases. Germline lookup yields CDR1 SQVTM and CDR2 ANQGSEA. This CDR3 spans 14 amino acids. CDR3 loop: CSVEEQGISDGYTF. The DNA for the CDR3 is TGCAGCGTTGAAGAACAGGGGATATCCGATGGCTACACCTTC.

A single count supports this clonotype. The rearrangement links TRBV28 to TRBJ2-7, with TRBD1 matching 8 bases. The CDR3 is 16 amino acids. Germline V CDR1 and CDR2: MDHEN, SYDVKM. Unmatched junction bases numbered 12, after V lost 5 bases and J lost 3 bases. The CDR3 coding sequence is TGTGCCAGCAGTGTACTCCGGCGGGACAGGAGCTACGAGCAGTACTTC. Protein sequence: CASSVLRRDRSYEQYF. The complete variable domain, with remaining parts taken from reference TRBV28 and TRBJ2-7, reads DVKVTQSSRYLVKRTGEKVFLECVQDMDHENMFWYRQDPGLGLRLIYFSYDVKMKEKGDIPEGYSVSREKKERFSLILESASTNQTSMYLCASSVLRRDRSYEQYFGPGTRLTVT.

This rearrangement joins TRBV28 to TRBJ2-3; tentative D call: TRBD2 (6 bases). Looked up from germline, CDR1 is MDHEN and CDR2 is SYDVKM. The CDR3 covers 12 residues. Deletions cut 10 bases from V and 8 bases from J, with 16 bases between. DNA for the CDR3: TGTGCCACCTTCCCGGGACTCCTTACGCAGTATTTT. This gives the protein CATFPGLLTQYF.

The count of this clonotype is one. This chain connects TRBV4-3 to TRBJ2-2, with 11 nucleotides matching TRBD1. The germline V gene has CDR1 LGHNA and CDR2 YSLEER. The CDR3 totals 16 residues. The ends lost 4 bases at V and 10 bases at J; junction bases unmatched: 11. This chain's CDR3 is CASSLTGQGASSELFF. DNA for the CDR3: TGCGCCAGCAGCCTTACAGGACAGGGGGCTTCTTCGGAGCTGTTTTTT.

The chain has TRBV3-1 and TRBJ2-7; 7 nucleotides line up with TRBD1. CDR1 and CDR2 (germline): LGHDT, YNNKEL (reference sequence). The CDR3 spans 16 residues. The J segment lost 6 bases and the V segment lost 2 bases, leaving 13 bases of the junction unmatched. Here the CDR3 reads CASSQPYGQAPGEQYF. The CDR3 coding sequence is TGTGCCAGCAGCCAACCCTACGGACAGGCGCCAGGCGAGCAGTACTTC.

The rearrangement links TRBV7-2 to TRBJ1-4, with 8 bases lining up with TRBD1. Trimming took 5 bases from V and 14 from J; bases not matched to a gene: 7. This CDR3 has 12 residues. Germline values: CDR1 SGHTA, CDR2 FQGNSA. The CDR3 protein is CASSTRTGRLFF. The CDR3 DNA is TGTGCCAGCAGCACCAGGACAGGGAGGCTGTTTTTT.

CDR3 in amino acids: CSARGPTVETQYF. The CDR3 bases are TGCAGTGCTAGAGGTCCCACAGTAGAGACCCAGTACTTC. J is TRBJ2-5 and V is TRBV20-1; no clear D gene. The germline gives CDR1 DFQATT, CDR2 SNEGSKA (reference sequence). Trimming removed 1 base at V and 4 bases at J, with 10 bases between. There are 13 residues in the CDR3.

The chain joins TRBV6-5 to TRBJ1-1; TRBD1 agrees at 9 bases. Per the germline V gene, CDR1 is MNHEY and CDR2 is SVGAGI. V lost 2 bases, J lost 8 bases, and 6 bases stayed unmatched. CDR3 size: 14 residues. CDR3 loop: CASSYEQGAPEAFF. The CDR3 region has the DNA TGTGCCAGCAGTTACGAACAGGGGGCACCGGAAGCTTTCTTT.

The chain links TRBV4-2 to TRBJ2-1, with D tentatively TRBD1 (6 bases). The CDR3 totals 15 residues. Trimming pared 4 bases from V and 5 bases from J, leaving 15 bases between. CDR1 and CDR2 (germline): LGHNA, YNFKEQ. The CDR3 spells CASSLGTRGNNEQFF. The CDR3 nucleotides read TGTGCCAGCAGCCTAGGGACACGGGGAAACAATGAGCAGTTCTTC.